The 18 T cell receptor beta chains listed next were all sequenced from one sample in a study of response to subunit inactivated influenza vaccine. Each CDR3 protein is one row after TCRdb ran MiXCR on the RT-PCR reads. The table lists 610,000 or so distinct CDR3 sequences, 14% of them singletons. Here the sequenced sample was PBMCs from blood, taken roughly 12 days after vaccination. All receptors derive from a man aged 50-59 years who received an inactivated influenza vaccine.

This clonotype turned up a few times. The V call is TRBV7-2, the J call TRBJ2-7; 15 bases map to TRBD2. CDR1 is SGHTA, CDR2 FQGNSA, per germline. V shed 5 bases, J shed 5 bases, and the junction held 7 bases outside the gene matches. The CDR3 extends over 16 amino acids. The CDR3 is CASSLGLAGGANEQYF. The CDR3, as DNA: TGTGCCAGCAGCCTGGGACTAGCGGGGGGAGCCAACGAGCAGTACTTC.

This clonotype occurred a few times. The V gene is TRBV5-1, the J gene TRBJ2-2; the D call may be TRBD1 or TRBD2 (5 bases each). Looked up from germline, CDR1 is SGHRS and CDR2 is YFSETQ. V was clipped by 4 bases and J by 7 bases, with 14 bases between them. The CDR3 totals 14 residues. The CDR3 DNA reads TGCGCCAGCAGCGGACTCCAGGGAAACGGGGAGCTGTTTTTT. This sequence encodes CASSGLQGNGELFF.

This clonotype came up a few times. The rearrangement joins TRBV28 to TRBJ2-1, with 7 bases fitting TRBD1. The CDR3 length is 14 residues. V lost 4 bases and J lost 7; bases outside the gene matches: 7. The V gene's germline CDR1 is MDHEN and CDR2 SYDVKM. The CDR3 loop reads CASSWRTGENEQFF. CDR3 sequence (DNA): TGTGCCAGCAGTTGGCGGACAGGAGAGAATGAGCAGTTCTTC.

As for this clonotype: Its ends do not fully match the called genes, so a read error is possible. J is TRBJ2-7 and V is TRBV20-1; TRBD1 or TRBD2 may be the D gene (5 bases each). Looked up from germline, CDR1 is DFQATT and CDR2 is SNEGSKA (reference sequence). The CDR3 extends over 17 amino acids. Here the CDR3 reads CCARDLVSRGSSYEQYF. The CDR3 DNA follows: TGCTGTGCTAGAGATCTGGTTTCCCGGGGCAGCTCCTACGAGCAGTACTTC.

The rearrangement links TRBV24-1 to TRBJ2-1; unclear D gene. Germline V gives CDR1 KGHDR, CDR2 SFDVKD. The V end lost 5 bases, the J end lost 2 bases, and 12 bases lay between the germline ends. The CDR3 extends over 15 amino acids. The CDR3 here is CATSATGAPYNEQFF. The CDR3 DNA is TGTGCCACCAGTGCAACTGGAGCCCCCTACAATGAGCAGTTCTTC.

This clonotype was picked up a small number of times. The rearrangement joins TRBV5-1 to TRBJ2-1; 8 nucleotides agree with TRBD1. Germline V gene data show CDR1 as SGHRS and CDR2 as YFSETQ. This CDR3 region has 16 residues. The V and J ends lost 3 bases and 6 bases, in that order; junction bases with no gene match: 11. The CDR3 here is CASSSIRNTGGNEQFF. CDR3 bases: TGCGCCAGCAGCTCGATCCGCAACACAGGGGGCAATGAGCAGTTCTTC.

The CDR3 reads CASSVRGGENTGELFF. In nucleotides, the CDR3 is TGTGCCAGCAGCGTCCGGGGGGGGGAAAACACCGGGGAGCTGTTTTTT. This chain links TRBV9 with TRBJ2-2; 8 bases line up with TRBD2. J lost 2 bases, V lost 2 bases, and 5 bases had no gene match. The CDR3 runs to 16 residues. Germline CDR1 and CDR2: SGDLS and YYNGEE.

The chain couples TRBV9 to TRBJ2-3; D may be TRBD1 (6 bases). Germline CDR1 reads SGDLS; CDR2 reads YYNGEE. Trimming removed 0 bases from V and 2 bases from J, with 7 bases in between. This CDR3 is 14 amino acids long. CDR3 DNA sequence: TGTGCCAGCAGCGTAGGACAGGTCACAGATACGCAGTATTTT. This gives the protein CASSVGQVTDTQYF.

As DNA, the CDR3 is TGTGCCAGCAGCGCCACGGGACGGGAGGAGGATGAGCAGTTCTTC. Its translation: CASSATGREEDEQFF. The V call is TRBV9, the J call TRBJ2-1; 7 bases line up with TRBD2. V lost 3 bases and J lost 8; bases outside the gene matches: 11. Per germline, CDR1 SGDLS and CDR2 YYNGEE. The CDR3 length is 15 residues.

This clonotype was recorded many times. V usage is TRBV30 and J usage is TRBJ1-5, with D uncertain. V was pared by 0 bases and J by 5 bases, with 14 bases between. Germline V gives CDR1 GTSNPN, CDR2 SVGIG (reference sequence). The CDR3 length is 15 residues. The CDR3 DNA reads TGTGCCTGGAGTGTACATGGGGTCGGGTATCAGCCCCAGCATTTT. Translation: CAWSVHGVGYQPQHF.

This clonotype came up a few times. The CDR3 sequence: CSARENLIHEQFF. The CDR3 DNA reads TGCAGTGCTAGAGAAAACCTAATTCATGAGCAGTTCTTC. The chain uses TRBV20-1 and TRBJ2-1; D is ambiguous. Trimming took 0 bases from V and 8 from J, leaving 11 bases between them. Germline V gives CDR1 DFQATT, CDR2 SNEGSKA (reference sequence). The length of the CDR3 is 13 residues.

V usage is TRBV28 and J usage is TRBJ1-6, with D uncertain. V gave up 6 bases and J gave up 4 bases, with 4 bases separating them. Germline V gives CDR1 MDHEN, CDR2 SYDVKM. This CDR3 has 12 amino acids. CDR3 residues: CASREYNSPLHF. The CDR3 DNA reads as TGTGCCAGCAGGGAATATAATTCACCCCTCCACTTT.

This sequence joins TRBV4-1 and TRBJ2-7; no clear D gene. This CDR3 is 15 amino acids long. Trimming took 1 base from V and 5 from J, leaving 15 bases between them. Looked up from germline, CDR1 is MGHRA and CDR2 is YSYEKL. The CDR3 loop reads CASSQALGRANEQYF. The CDR3 bases are TGCGCCAGCAGCCAAGCCTTAGGGCGCGCCAACGAGCAGTACTTC.

The chain carries TRBV19 and TRBJ2-5, with D possibly being TRBD1 (5 bases). The CDR3 runs to 12 residues. Germline CDR1 LNHDA, CDR2 SQIVND (reference sequence). V was trimmed by 9 bases and J by 2 bases, leaving 10 bases between them. The CDR3 coding sequence is TGTGCCAGCGGACAAATGCAAGAGACCCAGTACTTC. Translation gives CASGQMQETQYF.

This clonotype came up a few times. V is TRBV15 and J is TRBJ2-7; D possibly matches TRBD1 or TRBD2 (5 bases each). With 3 bases removed from V and 0 bases from J, the gap between germline ends came to 15 bases. CDR1 and CDR2 (germline): LNHNV, YYDKDF (reference sequence). The CDR3 runs to 16 residues. The CDR3: CATSSRSRDVSYEQYF. The CDR3 DNA sequence: TGTGCCACCAGCAGTCGCAGCCGGGACGTCTCCTACGAGCAGTACTTC.

This clonotype has only a few counts. V gene TRBV7-9 combines with J gene TRBJ2-2, with a possible D match to TRBD1 (5 bases). Per the germline V gene, CDR1 is SEHNR and CDR2 is FQNEAQ (reference sequence). Trimming shortened V by 4 bases and J by 0 bases, and 15 bases separated the two germline ends. The CDR3 contains 17 residues. This chain's CDR3 is CASSSAVGLANTGELFF. The CDR3 DNA follows: TGTGCCAGCAGCTCCGCGGTGGGGCTGGCGAACACCGGGGAGCTGTTTTTT.

Only a few counts were recorded for this clonotype. The chain carries TRBV4-1 and TRBJ1-1; D unclear. CDR1 and CDR2 from the germline V gene are MGHRA and YSYEKL. This CDR3 is 15 amino acids long. V gave up 3 bases and J gave up 1 base, with 12 bases separating them. The CDR3 region has the DNA TGCGCCAGCAGCCATCCTCTTGGGCCGAACACTGAAGCTTTCTTT. The encoded protein is CASSHPLGPNTEAFF.

The V call is TRBV6-2 or TRBV6-3, the J call TRBJ2-7, with D maybe TRBD1 (5 bases). In germline, CDR1 is MNHEY, CDR2 SVGEGT. This CDR3 has 14 residues. V dropped 6 bases and J dropped 4 bases, with 16 bases sitting between them. Written as DNA, the CDR3 is TGTGCCAGCAGCTCCAGTACCGACAGTTACGAGCAGTACTTC. Translation gives CASSSSTDSYEQYF.